A single sample gave rise to the 30 T cell receptor beta chains below, sequenced in a study of beta chain features in type 1 diabetes. Overall study findings and caveats: Patients with Type 1 diabetes showed moderately but significantly shorter TCRB CDR3s in all four CD4+ subsets.

The whole isolated RNA underwent reverse transcription, so sequencing captured expressed TCRB transcripts. The table came from immunoSEQ multiplex PCR; TCRdb's copy has only in-frame clones and leaves some out. The table shows 200,000 to 300,000 clones, with 11% occurring only once. Their antigens remain unidentified. The sample taken for sequencing was naive CD4+ T cells from blood. The receptors originated from a man aged 25-45 years with type 1 diabetes.

This clone was observed a handful of times. V usage is TRBV19 and J usage is TRBJ2-4; a possible D gene is TRBD2 (5 bases). V was shortened by 9 bases and J by 1 base, with 10 bases between the two germline ends. The CDR3 has 13 residues. CDR1 and CDR2 from the germline V gene are LNHDA and SQIVND (reference sequence). CDR3 nucleotides: TGTGCCAGGACGGGATTGGCCAAAAACATTCAGTACTTC. Amino acids: CARTGLAKNIQYF.

This chain joins TRBV30 and TRBJ1-3, with D possibly being TRBD1 (5 bases). From germline, CDR1 is GTSNPN and CDR2 SVGIG (reference sequence). Trimming removed 5 bases at V and 4 bases at J, with 9 bases between. The CDR3 has 12 amino acids. CDR3 nucleotides: TGTGCCTGGGGACACTCAGGAAACACCATATATTTT. Translation gives CAWGHSGNTIYF.

This clone was detected only a few times. This chain connects TRBV4-3 to TRBJ2-3; 7 bases line up with TRBD2. The CDR3 totals 14 residues. Trimming removed 0 bases from V and 14 bases from J; junction bases left unmatched: 11. The germline gives CDR1 LGHNA, CDR2 YSLEER. CDR3 region: CASSQDIWAGEPYF. For the CDR3, the DNA is TGCGCCAGCAGCCAAGATATTTGGGCGGGGGAGCCGTATTTT.

This clone was observed a handful of times. The rearrangement uses TRBV7-9 and TRBJ1-6; 9 nucleotides line up with TRBD1. V lost 3 bases to trimming and J lost 2 bases; unmatched junction nucleotides: 2. The CDR3 sequence is 16 residues long. Germline V gene sequence: CDR1 SEHNR, CDR2 FQNEAQ (reference sequence). CDR3 coding DNA: TGTGCCAGCAGCTTGGGACAGGGACCCTATAATTCACCCCTCCACTTT. It encodes CASSLGQGPYNSPLHF.

The V and J genes are TRBV29-1 and TRBJ1-4; 9 bases match TRBD1. V lost 6 bases and J lost 0; bases outside the gene matches: 17. This CDR3 has 19 amino acids. From germline, CDR1 is SQVTM and CDR2 ANQGSEA. This chain's CDR3 is CSVGSTGGSQLATNEKLFF. CDR3 coding DNA: TGCAGCGTCGGCTCGACAGGGGGTTCTCAACTAGCAACTAATGAAAAACTGTTTTTT.

V usage is TRBV7-9 and J usage is TRBJ2-7; no reliable D call. The germline V gene encodes CDR1 SEHNR and CDR2 FQNEAQ (reference sequence). Between the trimmed V and J ends, which lost 5 bases and 6 bases, there was a span of 14 bases. CDR3 length equals 13 residues. This chain's CDR3 is CASSPLSISEQYF. The CDR3 nucleotides are TGTGCCAGCAGCCCCCTCAGTATAAGCGAGCAGTACTTC.

A few counts support this clone. The chain employs TRBV25-1 and TRBJ2-2, with D perhaps TRBD2 (5 bases). The CDR3 consists of 16 residues. Between the trimmed V and J ends, which lost 4 bases and 0 bases, there was a span of 12 bases. Germline CDR1 reads MGHDK; CDR2 reads SYGVNS. The CDR3 region is CASSGFEGSNTGELFF. The CDR3 DNA follows: TGTGCCAGCAGTGGCTTTGAGGGATCGAACACCGGGGAGCTGTTTTTT.

This chain joins TRBV14 and TRBJ1-5; no clear D. Trimming removed 0 bases at V and 6 bases at J, with 6 bases between. This CDR3 is built from 13 residues. CDR1 is SGHDN and CDR2 is FVKESK in the germline V gene. Here the CDR3 DNA reads TGTGCCAGCAGCCAAGACGAGGGTCAGCCCCAGCATTTT. It codes for CASSQDEGQPQHF.

This clone was seen a handful of times. The genes are TRBV7-9 and TRBJ2-3, with 10 bases matching TRBD1. Germline assignment: CDR1 SEHNR and CDR2 FQNEAQ (reference sequence). V was clipped by 4 bases and J by 2 bases; unmatched bases: 6. The CDR3 contains 16 residues. CDR3 in DNA: TGTGCCAGCAGCTGGGGACAGGGGAGTTTCACAGATACGCAGTATTTT. Translation gives CASSWGQGSFTDTQYF.

The gene calls are TRBV12-1 and TRBJ2-7; TRBD2 is the table's D call, not checked against the DNA. TRBV12-1 constitutes a pseudogene. The CDR3 runs to 13 residues. The CDR3, as DNA: TGTGCCAGCAGCTTCTTCTCGTCCTACGAGCAGTACTTC. Its protein is CASSFFSSYEQYF.

This clone occurred a few times. The rearrangement joins TRBV4-2 to TRBJ1-6, with D maybe TRBD1 (6 bases). This CDR3 is built from 15 residues. V shed 6 bases and J shed 8 bases, with 17 bases lying between them. The V gene's germline CDR1 is LGHNA and CDR2 YNFKEQ. CDR3 nucleotide sequence: TGTGCCAGCAGAGGGGGAATTCTTCTGGATTCACCCCTCCACTTT. Translating it yields CASRGGILLDSPLHF.

The chain uses TRBV9 and TRBJ2-7, with a possible D match to TRBD1 (5 bases). Trimming shortened V by 4 bases and J by 0 bases, and 11 bases separated the two germline ends. This CDR3 comprises 14 residues. Germline V gives CDR1 SGDLS, CDR2 YYNGEE. CDR3 DNA sequence: TGTGCCAGCAGCCCCGAGACAGTCTCCTACGAGCAGTACTTC. Translated: CASSPETVSYEQYF.

There are a few counts of this clone. The V call is TRBV7-9, the J call TRBJ2-7, with TRBD1 matching 8 bases. V shed 5 bases and J 7 bases; nucleotides not matched to a gene: 4. Germline V gives CDR1 SEHNR, CDR2 FQNEAQ (reference sequence). The CDR3 runs to 12 residues. The DNA of the CDR3 is TGTGCCAGCAGCATAGGACAGGGAGAGCAGTACTTC. Translating it yields CASSIGQGEQYF.

In this sample, this clone turned up a few times. The rearrangement links TRBV7-2 to TRBJ2-2, with 10 bases matching TRBD2. Germline lookup yields CDR1 SGHTA and CDR2 FQGNSA. Germline trimming cut 5 bases from V and 6 bases from J; bases unmatched to any gene: 6. The CDR3 extends over 15 amino acids. For the CDR3, the DNA is TGTGCCAGCAGCCCTCCTAGCGGGGGCTCCGGGGAGCTGTTTTTT. This codes for CASSPPSGGSGELFF.

The chain combines TRBV9 with TRBJ2-7; D gene ambiguous. The CDR3 extends over 14 amino acids. Germline V gives CDR1 SGDLS, CDR2 YYNGEE. V lost 3 bases and J lost 0, with 10 bases in between. The chain's CDR3 is CASSEIGSSYEQYF. The CDR3 coding sequence is TGTGCCAGCAGCGAAATCGGTAGCTCCTACGAGCAGTACTTC. The variable domain in full, with the rest retrieved from reference TRBV9 and TRBJ2-7, is DSGVTQTPKHLITATGQRVTLRCSPRSGDLSVYWYQQSLDQGLQFLIQYYNGEERAKGNILERFSAQQFPDLHSELNLSSLELGDSALYFCASSEIGSSYEQYFGPGTRLTVT.

This clone turned up a few times. The genes are TRBV5-6 and TRBJ2-4; unclear D gene. There are 12 residues in the CDR3. Trimming pared 0 bases from V and 6 bases from J, leaving 4 bases between. Germline V lookup: CDR1 SGHDT, CDR2 YYEEEE. The CDR3 here is CASSLDRNIQYF. The CDR3 region has the DNA TGTGCCAGCAGCTTGGACAGAAACATTCAGTACTTC.

The chain carries TRBV25-1 and TRBJ2-4; 7 positions agree with TRBD1. Germline CDR1 reads MGHDK; CDR2 reads SYGVNS. The CDR3 has 15 residues. The V segment lost 8 bases and the J segment 0 bases; nucleotides outside the gene matches: 7. The chain's CDR3 is CASSDRAEAKNIQYF. In nucleotides, the CDR3 is TGTGCCAGCTCCGACAGGGCGGAAGCCAAAAACATTCAGTACTTC.

CDR3 loop: CASSARTGGDSYTF. The CDR3 DNA sequence: TGTGCCAGCAGCGCCAGGACAGGGGGCGATAGCTACACCTTC. This sequence joins TRBV9 and TRBJ1-2; 11 bases align to TRBD1. V gave up 3 bases and J gave up 9 bases; unmatched junction bases: 7. CDR3 length: 14 amino acids. Per the germline V gene, CDR1 is SGDLS and CDR2 is YYNGEE.

The gene calls are TRBV5-1 and TRBJ2-3; 11 bases line up with TRBD2. The CDR3 extends over 16 amino acids. Trimming removed 3 bases from V and 6 bases from J; junction bases left unmatched: 9. The germline V gene has CDR1 SGHRS and CDR2 YFSETQ. CDR3 DNA sequence: TGCGCCAGCAGCTCGGGGATAGCGGGGGGGCCGGATACGCAGTATTTT. This gives the protein CASSSGIAGGPDTQYF.

The chain is built from TRBV2 and TRBJ1-4, with D possibly being TRBD1 (6 bases). V lost 4 bases to trimming and J lost 8 bases, with 17 bases between them. Germline values: CDR1 SNHLY, CDR2 FYNNEI. The CDR3 runs to 15 residues. CDR3: CASSANRAFGEKLFF. The CDR3 DNA is TGTGCCAGCAGTGCCAACAGGGCTTTTGGGGAAAAACTGTTTTTT.

The V call is TRBV5-8, the J call TRBJ2-7; weak D call: TRBD1 (5 bases). V lost 0 bases, J lost 1 base, and 8 bases lay in between. Per the germline V gene, CDR1 is SGHTS and CDR2 is YDEGEE. This CDR3 spans 14 amino acids. CDR3 DNA sequence: TGTGCCAGCAGCTTGGAACAGGCATCCTACGAGCAGTACTTC. Residues: CASSLEQASYEQYF.

This sequence joins TRBV28 and TRBJ2-7, with D maybe TRBD1 (5 bases). The germline V and J ends were trimmed by 3 bases and 4 bases, with 13 bases remaining between them. Germline V gives CDR1 MDHEN, CDR2 SYDVKM. The CDR3 has 14 residues. The CDR3 region has the DNA TGTGCCAGCAGTTTGTGGCAGGGTGGGTACGAGCAGTACTTC. Protein: CASSLWQGGYEQYF.

This rearrangement joins TRBV28 to TRBJ2-7; TRBD1 might be the D (5 bases). The CDR3 contains 15 residues. Germline V gene data show CDR1 as MDHEN and CDR2 as SYDVKM. V was clipped by 5 bases and J by 9 bases, with 23 bases between them. CDR3 loop: CASSPGGRQGKGQYF. The DNA for the CDR3 is TGTGCCAGCAGTCCAGGCGGTCGGCAGGGCAAAGGGCAGTACTTC.

This clone was found a few times. V and J are TRBV4-1 and TRBJ1-4; no clear D. V lost 1 base and J 1 base, leaving 10 bases between the germline ends. This CDR3 region has 16 residues. CDR1 is MGHRA, CDR2 YSYEKL, per germline. CDR3 coding DNA: TGCGCCAGCAGCCAAGTTAACAGCATAACTAATGAAAAACTGTTTTTT. Encoded protein: CASSQVNSITNEKLFF.

V gene TRBV29-1 combines with J gene TRBJ1-2; no firm D call. Per germline, CDR1 SQVTM and CDR2 ANQGSEA. V dropped 6 bases and J dropped 3 bases, with 17 bases sitting between them. The CDR3 consists of 14 residues. The CDR3 reads CSVAPGRLHYGYTF. In DNA, the CDR3 is TGCAGCGTGGCCCCCGGGAGACTTCACTATGGCTACACCTTC.

Details on this clone: The identical CDR3 is also encoded by other nucleotide sequences in the sample. This chain connects TRBV5-6 to TRBJ1-1; no firm D call. V lost 0 bases to trimming and J lost 6 bases, with 3 bases between them. The CDR3 is 11 residues long. Per the germline V gene, CDR1 is SGHDT and CDR2 is YYEEEE. DNA of the CDR3: TGTGCCAGCAGCTTGGCTGCTGAAGCTTTCTTT. As protein: CASSLAAEAFF.

This clone came up a few times. In DNA form, the CDR3 reads TGTGCCAGCAGCCCCAATCCAGGGGACATTCAGTACTTC. Encoded protein: CASSPNPGDIQYF. The J gene is TRBJ2-4, the V gene TRBV13; D perhaps matches TRBD1 (6 bases). V was trimmed by 5 bases and J by 8 bases, leaving 13 bases between them. CDR1 and CDR2 from the germline V gene are PRHDT and FYEKMQ (reference sequence). The CDR3 extends over 13 amino acids.

This clone came up a few times. The chain uses TRBV5-1 and TRBJ1-1, with D possibly TRBD1 on 6 matching bases. Trimming stripped 4 bases from V and 4 bases from J, with 11 bases between. This CDR3 has 13 residues. The germline V gene encodes CDR1 SGHRS and CDR2 YFSETQ. DNA for the CDR3: TGCGCCAGCAGCCGGACAGCGAGCACTGAAGCTTTCTTT. The encoded protein is CASSRTASTEAFF.

This clone was counted a few times. The gene calls are TRBV9 and TRBJ2-3; tentatively, D is TRBD2 (7 bases). V shed 4 bases and J shed 1 base, with 10 bases lying between them. Germline CDR1 is SGDLS and CDR2 is YYNGEE. This CDR3 comprises 14 residues. CDR3 coding DNA: TGTGCCAGCAGCTCGGGGGGCCGCACAGATACGCAGTATTTT. This codes for CASSSGGRTDTQYF.

The sample holds a few counts of this clone. This chain connects TRBV15 to TRBJ1-1; D is possibly TRBD1 (6 bases). The CDR3 is 17 amino acids. Germline CDR1 LNHNV, CDR2 YYDKDF (reference sequence). The V end lost 7 bases, the J end lost 6 bases, and 27 bases lay between the germline ends. This CDR3 is CATTSLTRVFSGAEAFF. CDR3 nucleotides: TGTGCCACCACTTCTTTAACCCGGGTCTTTTCAGGGGCTGAAGCTTTCTTT.